Included here is one T cell receptor (beta chain) sequence, with context. The sample comes from a study of cytomegalovirus exposure and HLA in healthy donors. The trim removed 10 bases at V and 7 bases at J, leaving 13 bases unmatched. The CDR3 extends over 14 amino acids. Germline loops: CDR1 KGHSH, CDR2 LQKENI. The protocol was immunoSEQ multiplex PCR, while the TCRdb copy is restricted to in-frame clones and leaves out a portion. Seen here are 76,000 or so clones, approximately 95% observed once, and the top ten hold around 2.1%. The sequenced sample was PBMCs. The TCR originated in a woman under 30 in good health and CMV-seronegative. The chain couples TRBV18 to TRBJ1-1; TRBD1 matches 9 bases. CDR3 sequence: CATRTGAQAGEAFF. The CDR3 coding sequence is TGTGCCACCCGGACAGGGGCTCAGGCGGGTGAAGCTTTCTTT.